Listed here is a single TCR beta chain. The CDR3 runs to 17 residues. Germline V gene lookup returns CDR1 SGHNT and CDR2 YENEEA. V lost 1 base, J lost 3 bases, and 8 bases stayed unmatched. How the authors handled the data: Counts of nucleated cells, estimated from reference gene primer amplification, were obtained. The assay was immunoSEQ multiplex PCR, and TCRdb's table has in-frame clones only and misses some. D and trimming come from the DNA, and the V and J calls and clone size come from that table. The table has 300,000 or so clones, roughly 90% seen once. This sample is drawn from a study of blood T cell repertoires in COVID-19. Study information: The United States, Italy and Spain were the sources of the acute and convalescent COVID-19 samples. Nucleic acid was either cDNA or gDNA, and it came from T cells, B-cell-depleted T cells, or PBMCs.

This clonotype was sampled from a man between 18 and 29 years old who had recovered from COVID-19. The rearrangement joins TRBV11-3 to TRBJ2-3; the match to TRBD2 covers 9 bases. The sequenced sample consisted of peripheral blood. The CDR3 region is CASSLVVAGAGTDTQYF. As DNA, the CDR3 is TGTGCCAGCAGCTTAGTGGTAGCGGGGGCCGGAACAGATACGCAGTATTTT.